The text below deals with one T cell receptor (beta chain). Its target is not known. Researchers ran the PCR with 60 Vbeta and 13 Jbeta primers. TCRdb's copy holds only in-frame clones and misses some; the assay was immunoSEQ multiplex PCR. The table has around 280,000 clones, around nine tenths seen once; the top ten hold approximately 2.4%. The junction had 9 bases not matched to a gene; V was cut back by 4 bases and J by 4 bases. Germline CDR1 is MNHNS and CDR2 is SASEGT. There are 16 residues in the CDR3. The data stem from a study of cytomegalovirus exposure and HLA in healthy donors. Study results and caveats: In a later analysis, at a false discovery rate of 0.05, about 15,000 TCR beta sequences were associated with HLA alleles.

Sequencing input: PBMCs. This receptor was taken from a woman younger than 30 in good health and CMV-seronegative. The chain couples TRBV6-1 to TRBJ1-4; 7 bases map to TRBD1. The CDR3 loop reads CASSVFSGTDNEKLFF. The CDR3 region has the DNA TGTGCCAGCAGTGTATTTTCCGGGACAGATAATGAAAAACTGTTTTTT.